The sequence of this TCR beta chain was determined in a study of T cell responses to AZD1222 COVID-19 vaccine. On this clone itself: Its specificity is not known.

Findings and limits, study-wide: A mostly white British donor set with more females was recruited, and clonal diversity was possibly underestimated. The study found Spike-specific TCR breadth and depth rose after two AZD1222 doses.

The CDR3 has 13 residues. Germline CDR1 LNHNV, CDR2 YYDKDF (reference sequence). Trimming cost V 0 bases and J 12 bases, with 14 bases left between them. Clones were read by immunoSEQ multiplex PCR, and TCRdb kept only the in-frame ones, dropping some. The sample lists about 96,000 clones, around 89% occurring once. Source: peripheral blood, taken on day 0 of AZD1222 vaccination. The rearrangement joins TRBV15 to TRBJ1-2; D possibly corresponds to TRBD1 (6 bases). The sequence was collected from an adult in good health. The CDR3 region has the DNA TGTGCCACCAGCAGAGATTTAGGACAGTGGAACACCTTC. Its protein product is CATSRDLGQWNTF.